This TCR beta chain was identified in a study of vaccination and CD4 T cells after COVID-19. As concerns this clonotype: Its matching antigen is unknown.

The V and J ends lost 1 base and 7 bases respectively, with 16 bases between them. CDR3 length: 15 amino acids. Germline CDR1 MNHEY, CDR2 SVGAGI. Sequencing of the DNA from cultured CD4+ T cells was carried out with the Oncomine TCR Beta short-read assay. TCRdb ran MiXCR on the PCR reads and lists one entry per CDR3 protein. The sample holds about 19,000 distinct CDR3 sequences, about two fifths seen once. As to treatment: roughly 10-day PBMC culture with coronavirus spike peptide pools or control peptides (ViraFEST assay). The culture of about 2 million PBMCs per well included 8.5 to 10 IU/ml IL-2 and roughly 10 ug/ml peptide pools.

The source is a human donor with COVID-19. Sequenced: cultured CD4+ T cells from blood. The chain links TRBV6-5 to TRBJ2-5, with D maybe TRBD1 (7 bases). The CDR3 is CASSYWGQRRGTQYF. In DNA, the CDR3 is TGTGCCAGCAGTTACTGGGGACAGAGGAGGGGGACCCAGTACTTC.